The next 6 T cell receptor beta chains were all read from a single sample in a study of blood T cell repertoires in COVID-19. This table comes from immunoSEQ multiplex PCR, and its TCRdb copy is limited to in-frame clones, with some not included. The table includes hundreds of thousands of clones, roughly 90% detected once. What was sequenced was peripheral blood. The receptors come from a woman under 40 with active or convalescent COVID-19.

This sequence joins TRBV2 and TRBJ2-2; 12 nucleotides match TRBD2. V was clipped by 0 bases and J by 6 bases; unmatched bases: 5. Germline-derived CDR1 and CDR2 are SNHLY and FYNNEI. The CDR3 totals 17 residues. The CDR3 nucleotides read TGTGCCAGCAGTGAAGCGCGGCTAGCGGGAGGGGCCGGGGAGCTGTTTTTT. It specifies CASSEARLAGGAGELFF.

The chain links TRBV19 to TRBJ1-1; D is undetermined. There are 13 residues in the CDR3. Germline V CDR1 and CDR2: LNHDA, SQIVND (reference sequence). Trimming pared 4 bases from V and 5 bases from J, leaving 11 bases between. The DNA for the CDR3 is TGTGCCAGTAGTAAGCTCAGAGGGACTGAAGCTTTCTTT. Translation: CASSKLRGTEAFF.

The chain has TRBV11-2 and TRBJ2-7, with 8 bases fitting TRBD2. This CDR3 has 12 residues. The germline V gene has CDR1 SGHAT and CDR2 FQNNGV. Trimming removed 7 bases from V and 6 bases from J; junction bases left unmatched: 5. The CDR3 sequence is CASTGGASEQYF. The CDR3 DNA is TGTGCCAGCACGGGGGGGGCAAGCGAGCAGTACTTC.

The chain recombines TRBV6-4 with TRBJ2-1; 10 bases fit TRBD2. CDR3 length: 15 residues. Trimming removed 2 bases from V and 3 bases from J; junction bases left unmatched: 1. Per germline, CDR1 MRHNA and CDR2 SNTAGT. The CDR3 nucleotides are TGTGCCAGCAGTGACGCTAGCGGGGGCTACAATGAGCAGTTCTTC. As protein: CASSDASGGYNEQFF.

The rearrangement links TRBV4-1 to TRBJ2-1; 11 bases align to TRBD2. After removal of 1 base from V and 8 bases from J, the junction contained 4 bases not matched to a gene. Germline V gene data show CDR1 as MGHRA and CDR2 as YSYEKL. The CDR3 length is 15 residues. CDR3 residues: CASSQGTSGYYEQFF. As DNA, the CDR3 is TGCGCCAGCAGCCAAGGGACTAGCGGGTACTATGAGCAGTTCTTC.

The chain has TRBV7-2 and TRBJ2-4; no definite D call. The V end lost 0 bases, the J end lost 7 bases, and 4 bases lay between the germline ends. The germline V gene has CDR1 SGHTA and CDR2 FQGNSA. The CDR3 is 12 residues long. The CDR3 DNA sequence: TGTGCCAGCAGCTTAGCGCGGAACATTCAGTACTTC. As protein: CASSLARNIQYF.